One sample yielded the 13 T cell receptor beta chains listed below, sequenced in a study of T cell responses to AZD1222 COVID-19 vaccine. Clones were read by immunoSEQ multiplex PCR, and TCRdb kept only the in-frame ones, dropping some. The repertoire holds 100,000 to 150,000 clones, with about 85% as singletons. The sample in question was peripheral blood, obtained 28 days after the second AZD1222 dose. These receptors were collected from an adult who received the AZD1222 COVID-19 vaccine.

The gene calls are TRBV27 and TRBJ2-5; tentatively, D is TRBD2 (5 bases). Germline V CDR1 and CDR2: MNHEY, SMNVEV (reference sequence). The CDR3 is 15 amino acids. Trimming removed 8 bases at V and 2 bases at J, with 18 bases between. CDR3 in amino acids: CASPLDWAWQETQYF. The DNA for the CDR3 is TGTGCCAGCCCACTAGACTGGGCTTGGCAAGAGACCCAGTACTTC.

J is TRBJ1-5 and V is TRBV6-5; D gene unclear. The CDR3 has 14 residues. Between the trimmed V and J ends, which lost 6 bases and 10 bases, there was a span of 19 bases. Germline values: CDR1 MNHEY, CDR2 SVGAGI. The CDR3 region has the DNA TGTGCCAGCAGCAGTGGCGAAGCGGTCCAACCCCAGCATTTT. The encoded protein is CASSSGEAVQPQHF.

This clone has at least ten counts. The genes are TRBV7-8 and TRBJ2-1, with unresolved D. The CDR3 is 12 amino acids. The V gene's germline CDR1 is SGHVS and CDR2 FQNEAQ. Trimming stripped 5 bases from V and 10 bases from J, with 12 bases between. CDR3 sequence reads: CASSPDPNEQFF. The CDR3 coding sequence is TGTGCCAGCAGCCCGGACCCAAACGAGCAGTTCTTC. Combining the CDR3 with reference TRBV7-8 and TRBJ2-1 gives the whole variable domain GAGVSQSPRYKVAKRGQDVALRCDPISGHVSLFWYQQALGQGPEFLTYFQNEAQLDKSGLPSDRFFAERPEGSVSTLKIQRTQQEDSAVYLCASSPDPNEQFFGPGTRLTVL.

This clone is a singleton in its sample. The chain is built from TRBV6-2 or TRBV6-3 and TRBJ1-2; D perhaps matches TRBD1 (5 bases). Trimming stripped 0 bases from V and 5 bases from J, with 16 bases between. Looked up from germline, CDR1 is MNHEY and CDR2 is SVGEGT. There are 16 residues in the CDR3. The CDR3: CASSYSALSGLYGYTF. The CDR3 nucleotides read TGTGCCAGCAGTTACTCTGCTCTATCAGGGCTGTATGGCTACACCTTC.

V usage is TRBV10-3 and J usage is TRBJ1-2, with D perhaps matching TRBD1 (6 bases). The V end was cut by 10 bases, the J end by 3 bases, with 21 bases between. The germline gives CDR1 ENHRY, CDR2 SYGVKD. CDR3 size: 15 residues. The CDR3 protein is CATQGRSNEDYGYTF. Written as DNA, the CDR3 is TGTGCCACACAGGGAAGAAGCAACGAGGACTATGGCTACACCTTC.

The chain combines TRBV12-5 with TRBJ2-1; 10 nucleotides agree with TRBD2. The germline gives CDR1 LGHNT, CDR2 FRNRAP. V shed 4 bases, J shed 3 bases, and the junction held 6 bases outside the gene matches. There are 16 residues in the CDR3. CDR3 nucleotides: TGTGCTAGTGGTTCTGTAGCGGGGGGCTACTACAATGAGCAGTTCTTC. As protein: CASGSVAGGYYNEQFF.

This chain connects TRBV7-2 to TRBJ1-6; tentative D call: TRBD1 (6 bases). The CDR3 runs 15 residues. The V gene's germline CDR1 is SGHTA and CDR2 FQGNSA. V shed 3 bases and J shed 6 bases, with 12 bases lying between them. CDR3 residues: CASSLGRGLNSPLHF. CDR3 coding DNA: TGTGCCAGCAGCTTGGGCCGGGGGCTTAATTCACCCCTCCACTTT.

The table lists this clone with a few counts. The chain links TRBV10-2 to TRBJ2-2; 10 bases line up with TRBD2. The germline gives CDR1 WSHSY, CDR2 SAAADI. The CDR3 length is 15 residues. Germline trimming cut 8 bases from V and 5 bases from J; bases unmatched to any gene: 8. The CDR3 reads CASQRGGLGTGELFF. DNA of the CDR3: TGCGCCAGCCAGCGGGGGGGCCTGGGTACCGGGGAGCTGTTTTTT.

This chain connects TRBV12-3 or TRBV12-4 to TRBJ2-1; TRBD1 agrees at 12 bases. There are 13 residues in the CDR3. V lost 5 bases, J lost 12 bases, and 5 bases stayed unmatched. For the CDR3, the DNA is TGTGCCAGCAGTGGGGACAGGGGGCAAATGCAGTTCTTC. It is translated as CASSGDRGQMQFF.

The chain is built from TRBV5-1 and TRBJ1-3; D remains ambiguous. CDR3 size: 15 residues. The V gene's germline CDR1 is SGHRS and CDR2 YFSETQ. Trimming took off 4 bases at V and 1 base at J, with 12 bases between the two ends. CDR3 DNA: TGCGCCAGCAGCCCGACTTTCGGTTCTGGAAACACCATATATTTT. Protein product: CASSPTFGSGNTIYF.

Regarding this clone: No DNA is shown, since the ends of the CDR3 on it are uncertain; the CDR3 is the one TCRdb lists. This chain uses TRBV21-1 with TRBJ1-5; TRBD1 is taken as the D call from the table, unchecked against the DNA. TRBV21-1 is a pseudogene. With termini counted, the CDR3 has 18 amino acids. The CDR3 is CASSKVGRGAGSNQPQHF.

This clone came up once. The chain combines TRBV9 with TRBJ1-5, with D maybe TRBD1 (5 bases). The CDR3 runs to 14 residues. Trimming removed 0 bases from V and 5 bases from J, with 9 bases in between. Germline values: CDR1 SGDLS, CDR2 YYNGEE. CDR3 loop: CASSVAGGDQPQHF. CDR3 coding DNA: TGTGCCAGCAGCGTAGCTGGGGGAGATCAGCCCCAGCATTTT.

The chain couples TRBV14 to TRBJ1-1, with D possibly TRBD1 on 5 matching bases. Germline lookup yields CDR1 SGHDN and CDR2 FVKESK. CDR3 length equals 12 residues. V dropped 6 bases and J dropped 10 bases, with 15 bases sitting between them. The CDR3 protein is CASRGRDPGAFF. The CDR3 nucleotides are TGTGCCAGCAGGGGGCGGGACCCCGGAGCTTTCTTT.